This T cell receptor (beta chain) was sequenced for a study of T cells after yellow fever vaccination. MiXCR, applied by TCRdb to the 5' RACE reads, yields one record per CDR3 protein. The data contain nearly 350,000 distinct CDR3 sequences, roughly 8.6% of them seen just once; the ten biggest clones take up 15% to 20%. The length of the CDR3 is 14 residues. Looked up from germline, CDR1 is SGHRS and CDR2 is YFSETQ. Trimming shortened V by 1 base and J by 4 bases, and 11 bases separated the two germline ends. This clonotype showed up just a few times. The rearrangement uses TRBV5-1 and TRBJ1-2; D is possibly TRBD1 (5 bases). The material sequenced was PBMCs, taken around 45 days after the first yellow fever vaccination. The clonotype comes from a man between 18 and 29 years old who received the YFV17D yellow fever vaccine. The CDR3 nucleotides are TGCGCCAGCAGCTTGAGGCAGGGCGGCTATGGCTACACCTTC. Translation: CASSLRQGGYGYTF.